These 2 T cell receptor beta chains originate from one sample sequenced in a study of blood T cell repertoires in COVID-19. Here immunoSEQ multiplex PCR was the method, and the copy in TCRdb shows in-frame clones only, minus some. The table records a few hundred thousand clones, 85% of them present only once. The sample taken for sequencing was peripheral blood. The receptors originated from a human donor in a cohort sampled during active COVID-19.

The genes are TRBV15 and TRBJ2-1, with D possibly TRBD1 on 6 matching bases. This CDR3 region has 12 residues. Looked up from germline, CDR1 is LNHNV and CDR2 is YYDKDF (reference sequence). The V gene lost 5 bases and the J gene lost 7 bases, with 9 bases spanning the gap. The CDR3 sequence is CATSGTTNEQFF. The CDR3 bases are TGTGCCACCAGCGGGACAACAAATGAGCAGTTCTTC.

The J gene is TRBJ2-1, the V gene TRBV5-1; 9 bases line up with TRBD2. This CDR3 has 14 amino acids. Per the germline V gene, CDR1 is SGHRS and CDR2 is YFSETQ. The V segment lost 4 bases and the J segment 8 bases; nucleotides outside the gene matches: 7. The CDR3 bases are TGCGCCAGCAGCGGGACTAGCCGCTGGGATGAGCAGTTCTTC. Protein: CASSGTSRWDEQFF.